The 2 T cell receptor beta chains given below trace back to one sample, sequenced in a study of metastatic and nonmetastatic thyroid tumors (dated by TCRdb to 2020 to 2022). Libraries were constructed by PCR. Sequencing instrument: Illumina HiSeq 4000. Clones were called with MiXCR by TCRdb after fastp trimmed the public reads at Q25, and only in-frame beta chains were retained. The sample table shows roughly 58,000 clones, and just over 4% are seen once. Jointly, the top ten make up about 20% of the sample. Before undergoing thyroid surgery, none of the patients had been given any kind of treatment. Sequencing input: blood. The receptors here all came from a female donor with papillary thyroid cancer or a benign thyroid nodule (not recorded which). Some clones in this sample may be carry-over from other donors' samples.

This clone has only a few counts. The junction differs from germline at one of its ends, possibly a read error. This sequence joins TRBV20-1 and TRBJ2-1, with 11 bases matching TRBD2. The CDR3 runs to 17 residues. The germline gives CDR1 DFQATT, CDR2 SNEGSKA (reference sequence). DNA for the CDR3: TGCAGTGCTAGAGATACTACTAGCGGGGGAAGGTACAATGAGCAGTCATTC. It is translated as CSARDTTSGGRYNEQSF.

This clone was counted between two and nine times. One junction end does not reproduce the germline sequence, and a read error may be involved. The rearrangement joins TRBV6-2 or TRBV6-3 to TRBJ2-3; 8 bases match TRBD2. CDR3 length equals 16 residues. Germline V gene data show CDR1 as MNHEY and CDR2 as SVGEGT. Written as DNA, the CDR3 is TGTGCCAGCAGCCTACATCTAGCGGGCGGCACGGATACGCAGTATTTT. Its translation is CASSLHLAGGTDTQYF.